The sequence of this T cell receptor (beta chain) was determined in a study of vaccination effects on CD4 cells after COVID-19. Following a roughly 11-day culture, CD4+ T cells were purified. Infection with SARS-CoV-2 occurred in the person between March and December 2020, and PCR confirmed it. As regards this clone: Its specificity is not known.

Sequencing was performed with immunoSEQ multiplex PCR; in TCRdb, only in-frame clones are kept and a portion is missing. The data contain about 66,000 clones, 72% of them singletons. Germline CDR1 ENHRY, CDR2 SYGVKD. Trimming pared 6 bases from V and 0 bases from J, leaving 12 bases between. The length of the CDR3 is 15 residues. The TCR comes from a human donor who had a prior SARS-CoV-2 infection. The chain couples TRBV10-3 to TRBJ1-3, with a weak D call TRBD1 (5 bases). This material consisted of CD4+ T cells from PBMCs cultured without peptide, taken before COVID-19 vaccination. For the CDR3, the DNA is TGTGCCATCAGCCCAACAGGTCTCTCTGGAAACACCATATATTTT. Protein: CAISPTGLSGNTIYF.